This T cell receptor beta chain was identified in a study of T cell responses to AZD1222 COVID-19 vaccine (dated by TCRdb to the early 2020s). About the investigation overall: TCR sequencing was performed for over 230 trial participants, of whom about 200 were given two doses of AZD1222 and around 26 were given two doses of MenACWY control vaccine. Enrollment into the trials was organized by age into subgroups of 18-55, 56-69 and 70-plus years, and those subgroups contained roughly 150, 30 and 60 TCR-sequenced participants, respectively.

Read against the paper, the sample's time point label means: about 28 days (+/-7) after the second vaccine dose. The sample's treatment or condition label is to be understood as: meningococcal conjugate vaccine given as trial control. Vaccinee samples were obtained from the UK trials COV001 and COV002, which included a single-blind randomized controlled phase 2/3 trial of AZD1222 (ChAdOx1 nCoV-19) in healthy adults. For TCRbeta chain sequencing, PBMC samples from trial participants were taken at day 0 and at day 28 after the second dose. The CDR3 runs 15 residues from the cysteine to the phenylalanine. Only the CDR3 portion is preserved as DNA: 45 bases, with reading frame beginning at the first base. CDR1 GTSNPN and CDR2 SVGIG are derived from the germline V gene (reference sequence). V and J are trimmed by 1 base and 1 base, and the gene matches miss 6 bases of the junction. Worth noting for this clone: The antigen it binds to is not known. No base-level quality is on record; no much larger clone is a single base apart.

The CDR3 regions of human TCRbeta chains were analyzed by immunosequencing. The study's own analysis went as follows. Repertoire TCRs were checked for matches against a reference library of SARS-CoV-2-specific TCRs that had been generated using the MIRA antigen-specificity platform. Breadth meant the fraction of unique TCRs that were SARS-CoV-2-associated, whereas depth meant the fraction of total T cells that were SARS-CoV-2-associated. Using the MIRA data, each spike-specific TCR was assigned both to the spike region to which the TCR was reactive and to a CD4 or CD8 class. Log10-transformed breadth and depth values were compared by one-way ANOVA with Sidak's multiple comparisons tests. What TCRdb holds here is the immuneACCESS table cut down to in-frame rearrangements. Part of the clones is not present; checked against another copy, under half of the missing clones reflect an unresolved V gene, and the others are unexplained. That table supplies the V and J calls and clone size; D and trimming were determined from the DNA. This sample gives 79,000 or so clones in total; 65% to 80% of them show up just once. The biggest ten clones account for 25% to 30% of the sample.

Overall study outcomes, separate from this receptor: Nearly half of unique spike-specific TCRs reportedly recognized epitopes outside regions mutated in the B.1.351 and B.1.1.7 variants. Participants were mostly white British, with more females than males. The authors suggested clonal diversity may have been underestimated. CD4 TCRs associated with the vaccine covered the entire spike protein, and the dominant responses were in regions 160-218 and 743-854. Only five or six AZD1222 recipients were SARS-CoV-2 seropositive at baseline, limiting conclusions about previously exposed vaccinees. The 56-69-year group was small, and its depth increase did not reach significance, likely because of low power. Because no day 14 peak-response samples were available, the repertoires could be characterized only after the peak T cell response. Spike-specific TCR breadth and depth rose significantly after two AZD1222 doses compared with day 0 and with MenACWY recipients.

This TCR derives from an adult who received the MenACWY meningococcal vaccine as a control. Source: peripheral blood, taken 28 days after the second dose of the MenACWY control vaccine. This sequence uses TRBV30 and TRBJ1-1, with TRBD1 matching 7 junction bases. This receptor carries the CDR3 CAWSAWDSRNTEAFF. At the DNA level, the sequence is TGTGCCTGGAGTGCCTGGGACAGCAGGAACACTGAAGCTTTCTTT.